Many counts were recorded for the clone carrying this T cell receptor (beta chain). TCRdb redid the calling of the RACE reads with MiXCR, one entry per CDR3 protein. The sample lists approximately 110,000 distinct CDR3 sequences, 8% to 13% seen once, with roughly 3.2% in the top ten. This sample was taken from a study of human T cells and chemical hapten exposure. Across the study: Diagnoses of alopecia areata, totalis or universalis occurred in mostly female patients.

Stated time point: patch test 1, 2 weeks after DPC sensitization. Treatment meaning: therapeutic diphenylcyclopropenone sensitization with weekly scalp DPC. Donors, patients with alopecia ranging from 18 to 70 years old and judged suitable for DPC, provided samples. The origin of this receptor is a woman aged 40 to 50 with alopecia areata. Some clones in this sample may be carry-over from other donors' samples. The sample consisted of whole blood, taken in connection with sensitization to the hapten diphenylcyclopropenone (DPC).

CDR3 amino acids: CASSQRAGGADTQYF. In DNA, the CDR3 is TGCGCCAGCAGCCAACGCGCGGGGGGGGCAGATACGCAGTATTTT. The chain carries TRBV4-3 and TRBJ2-3; 9 positions agree with TRBD2. Unmatched junction bases numbered 4, after V lost 2 bases and J lost 4 bases. CDR1 is LGHNA, CDR2 YSLEER, per germline. The CDR3 is made up of 15 amino acids.